The source of this TCR beta chain is a study of shared clonotypes between healthy human individuals. Overall study context: Per donor, three plates held CD4 naive cells, three held CD4 memory, two held CD8 naive and one held CD8 memory.

Using immunoSEQ multiplex PCR, the repertoire was profiled, and TCRdb retains in-frame clones only, with some absent. The profile shows roughly 1,500,000 clones, 95% to 99% of them singletons. From germline, CDR1 is LGHNA and CDR2 YSLEER. CDR3 length equals 15 residues. Trimming removed 0 bases at V and 0 bases at J, with 8 bases between. The chain employs TRBV4-3 and TRBJ1-2; no reliable D call. This TCR was sampled from a man aged 30 to 39 in good health. Sequencing used naive CD4+ T cells sorted from blood. Sample subset: CD45RA+ positively selected. In DNA form, the CDR3 reads TGCGCCAGCAGCCAAGAGGCAGTGACTAACTATGGCTACACCTTC. As protein: CASSQEAVTNYGYTF.